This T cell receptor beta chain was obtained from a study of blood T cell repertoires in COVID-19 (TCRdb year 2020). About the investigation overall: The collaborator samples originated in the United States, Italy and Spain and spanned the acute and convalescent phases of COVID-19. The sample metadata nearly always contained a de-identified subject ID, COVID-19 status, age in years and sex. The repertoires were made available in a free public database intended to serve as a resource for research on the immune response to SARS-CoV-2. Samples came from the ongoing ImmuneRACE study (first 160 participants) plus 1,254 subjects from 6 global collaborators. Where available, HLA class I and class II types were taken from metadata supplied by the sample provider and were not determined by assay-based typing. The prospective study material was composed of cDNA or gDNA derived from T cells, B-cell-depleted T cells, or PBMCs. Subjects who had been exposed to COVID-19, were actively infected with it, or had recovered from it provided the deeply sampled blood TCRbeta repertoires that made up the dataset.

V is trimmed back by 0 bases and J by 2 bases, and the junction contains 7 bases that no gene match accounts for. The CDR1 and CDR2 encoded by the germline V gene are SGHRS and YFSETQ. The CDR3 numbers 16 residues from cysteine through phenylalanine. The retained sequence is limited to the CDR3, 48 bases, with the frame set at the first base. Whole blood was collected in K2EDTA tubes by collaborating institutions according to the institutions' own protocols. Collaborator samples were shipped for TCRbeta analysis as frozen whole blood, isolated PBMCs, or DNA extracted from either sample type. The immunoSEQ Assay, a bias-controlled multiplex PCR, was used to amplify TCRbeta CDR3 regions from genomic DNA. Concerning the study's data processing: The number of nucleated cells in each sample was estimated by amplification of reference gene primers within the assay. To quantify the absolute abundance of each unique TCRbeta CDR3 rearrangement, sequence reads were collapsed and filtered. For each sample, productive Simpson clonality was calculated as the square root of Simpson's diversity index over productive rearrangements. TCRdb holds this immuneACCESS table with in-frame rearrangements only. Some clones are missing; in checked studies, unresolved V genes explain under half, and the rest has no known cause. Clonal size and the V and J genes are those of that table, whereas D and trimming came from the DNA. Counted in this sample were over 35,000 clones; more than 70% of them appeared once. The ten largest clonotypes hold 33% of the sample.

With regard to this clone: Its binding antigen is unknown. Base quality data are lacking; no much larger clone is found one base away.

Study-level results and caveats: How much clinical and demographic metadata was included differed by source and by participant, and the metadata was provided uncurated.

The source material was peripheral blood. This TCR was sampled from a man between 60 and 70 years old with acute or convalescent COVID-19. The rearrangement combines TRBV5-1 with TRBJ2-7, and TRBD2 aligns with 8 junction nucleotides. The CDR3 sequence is CASSLGLAKTTYEQYF. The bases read TGCGCCAGCAGCTTGGGACTAGCGAAAACCACCTACGAGCAGTACTTC.